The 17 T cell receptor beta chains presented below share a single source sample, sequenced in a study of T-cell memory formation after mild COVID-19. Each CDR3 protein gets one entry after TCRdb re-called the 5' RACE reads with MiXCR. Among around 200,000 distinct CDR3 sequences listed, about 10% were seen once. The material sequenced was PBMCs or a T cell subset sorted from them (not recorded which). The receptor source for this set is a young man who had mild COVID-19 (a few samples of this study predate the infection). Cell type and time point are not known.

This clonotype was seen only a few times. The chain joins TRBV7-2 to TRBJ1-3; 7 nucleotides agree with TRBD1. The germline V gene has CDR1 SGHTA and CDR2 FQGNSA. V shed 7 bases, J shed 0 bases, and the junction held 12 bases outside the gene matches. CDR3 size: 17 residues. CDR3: CASTLQAGQHSGNTIYF. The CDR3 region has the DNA TGTGCCAGCACCCTTCAGGCGGGACAGCACTCTGGAAACACCATATATTTT.

The CDR3 nucleotides read TGTGCCAGCAGCTTGGCCTGGGGACAGGGGGAGGAAAAACTGTTTTTT. It specifies CASSLAWGQGEEKLFF. The chain couples TRBV5-6 to TRBJ1-4, with 11 bases fitting TRBD1. Per the germline V gene, CDR1 is SGHDT and CDR2 is YYEEEE. This CDR3 has 16 residues. Losses at the gene ends were 0 bases for V and 8 bases for J; bases not matched to a gene: 6.

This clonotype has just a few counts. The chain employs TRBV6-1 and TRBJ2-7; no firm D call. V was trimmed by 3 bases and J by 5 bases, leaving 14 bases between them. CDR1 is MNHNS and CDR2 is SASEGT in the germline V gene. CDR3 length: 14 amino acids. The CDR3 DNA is TGTGCCAGCAGTGACCGCGGCCATGGAGACGAGCAGTACGTC. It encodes CASSDRGHGDEQYV.

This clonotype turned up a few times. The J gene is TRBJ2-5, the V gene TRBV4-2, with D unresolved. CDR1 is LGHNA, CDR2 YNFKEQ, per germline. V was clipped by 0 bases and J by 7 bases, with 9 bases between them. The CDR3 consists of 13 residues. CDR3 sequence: CASSQETVGTQYF. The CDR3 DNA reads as TGTGCCAGCAGCCAAGAGACGGTAGGGACCCAGTACTTC.

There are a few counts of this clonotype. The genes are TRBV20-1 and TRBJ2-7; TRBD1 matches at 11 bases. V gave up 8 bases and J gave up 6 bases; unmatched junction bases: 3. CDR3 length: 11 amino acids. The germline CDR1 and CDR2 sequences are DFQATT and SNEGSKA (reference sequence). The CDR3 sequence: CSPGQGGEQYV. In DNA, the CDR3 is TGCAGTCCGGGACAGGGGGGCGAGCAGTACGTC.

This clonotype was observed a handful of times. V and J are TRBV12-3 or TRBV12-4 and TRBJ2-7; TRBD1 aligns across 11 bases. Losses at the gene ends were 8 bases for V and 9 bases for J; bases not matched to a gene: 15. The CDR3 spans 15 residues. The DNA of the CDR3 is TGTGCCAGCCCCTTGGGGGCCGGGACAGGGGGTCCGCAGTACTTC. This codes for CASPLGAGTGGPQYF.

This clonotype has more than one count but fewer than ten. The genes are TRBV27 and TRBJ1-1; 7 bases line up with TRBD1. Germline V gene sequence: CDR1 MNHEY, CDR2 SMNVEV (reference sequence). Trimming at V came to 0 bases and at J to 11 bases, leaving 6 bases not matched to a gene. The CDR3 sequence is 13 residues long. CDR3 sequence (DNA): TGTGCCAGCAGTTTATCTAGGAGGGGGCTTGCTTTCTTT. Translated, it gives CASSLSRRGLAFF.

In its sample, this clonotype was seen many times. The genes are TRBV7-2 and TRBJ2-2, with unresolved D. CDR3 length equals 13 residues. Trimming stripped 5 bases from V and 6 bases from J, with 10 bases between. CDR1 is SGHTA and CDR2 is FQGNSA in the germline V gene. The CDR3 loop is CASSLFTAGELFF. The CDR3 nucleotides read TGTGCCAGCAGCCTATTTACCGCCGGGGAGCTGTTTTTT.

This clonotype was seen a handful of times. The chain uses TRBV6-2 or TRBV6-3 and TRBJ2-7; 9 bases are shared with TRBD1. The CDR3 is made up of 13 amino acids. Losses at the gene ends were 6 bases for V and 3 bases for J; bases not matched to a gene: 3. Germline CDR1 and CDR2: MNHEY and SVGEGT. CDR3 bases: TGTGCCAGCAGACTGACAGGGGGCTACGAGCAGTACGTC. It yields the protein CASRLTGGYEQYV.

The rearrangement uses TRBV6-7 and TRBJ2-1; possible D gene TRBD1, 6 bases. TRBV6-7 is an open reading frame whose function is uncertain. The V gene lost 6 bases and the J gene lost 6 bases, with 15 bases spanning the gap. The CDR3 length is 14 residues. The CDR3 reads CASRHFRGRNEQFF. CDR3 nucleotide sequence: TGTGCCAGCAGACATTTCAGGGGACGCAATGAGCAGTTCTTC.

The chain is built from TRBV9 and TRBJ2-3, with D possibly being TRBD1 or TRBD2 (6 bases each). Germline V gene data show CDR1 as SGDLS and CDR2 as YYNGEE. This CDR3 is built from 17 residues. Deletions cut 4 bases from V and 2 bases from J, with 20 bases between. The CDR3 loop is CASSPSLRGRTTDTQYF. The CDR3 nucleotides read TGTGCCAGCAGCCCCTCATTGAGGGGGAGGACCACAGATACGCAGTATTTT.

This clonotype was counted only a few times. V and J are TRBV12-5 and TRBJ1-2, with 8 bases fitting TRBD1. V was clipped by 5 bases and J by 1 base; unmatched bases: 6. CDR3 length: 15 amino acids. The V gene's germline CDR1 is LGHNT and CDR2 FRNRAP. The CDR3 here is CASGPTGGVNYGYTF. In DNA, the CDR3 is TGTGCTAGTGGTCCTACAGGGGGAGTTAACTATGGCTACACCTTC.

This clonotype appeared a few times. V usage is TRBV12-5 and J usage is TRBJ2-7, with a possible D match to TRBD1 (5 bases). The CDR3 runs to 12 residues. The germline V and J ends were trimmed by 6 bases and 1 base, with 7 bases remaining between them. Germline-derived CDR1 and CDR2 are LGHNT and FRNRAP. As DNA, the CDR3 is TGTGCTAGTGGAAGGGGTTCCTACGAGCAGTACTTC. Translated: CASGRGSYEQYF.

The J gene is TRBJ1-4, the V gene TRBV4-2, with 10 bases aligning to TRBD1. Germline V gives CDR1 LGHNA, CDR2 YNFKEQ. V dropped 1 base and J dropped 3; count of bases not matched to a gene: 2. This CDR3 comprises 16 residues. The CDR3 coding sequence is TGTGCCAGCAGCCAAGGACAGGGGGCGGCTAATGAAAAACTGTTTTTT. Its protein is CASSQGQGAANEKLFF.

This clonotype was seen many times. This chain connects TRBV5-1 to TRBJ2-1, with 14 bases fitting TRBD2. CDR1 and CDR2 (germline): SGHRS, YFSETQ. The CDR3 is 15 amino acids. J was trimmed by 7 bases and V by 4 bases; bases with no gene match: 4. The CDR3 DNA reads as TGCGCCAGCAGCCGGACTAGCGGGGGGCCAAATGAGCAGTTCTTC. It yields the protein CASSRTSGGPNEQFF.

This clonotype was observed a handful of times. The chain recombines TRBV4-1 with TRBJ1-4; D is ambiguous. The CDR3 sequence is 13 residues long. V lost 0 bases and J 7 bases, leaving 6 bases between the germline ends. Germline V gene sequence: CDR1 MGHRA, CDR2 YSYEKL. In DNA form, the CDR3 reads TGCGCCAGCAGCCAAGATTGGGGTGAAAAACTGTTTTTT. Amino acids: CASSQDWGEKLFF.

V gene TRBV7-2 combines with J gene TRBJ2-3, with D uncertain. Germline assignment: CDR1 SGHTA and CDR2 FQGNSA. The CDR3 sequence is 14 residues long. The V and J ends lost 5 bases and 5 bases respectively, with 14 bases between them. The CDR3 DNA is TGTGCCAGCAGCCGGCGTTACGTGGGAGATACGCAGTATTTT. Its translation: CASSRRYVGDTQYF. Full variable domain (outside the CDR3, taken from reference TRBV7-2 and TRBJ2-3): GAGVSQSPSNKVTEKGKDVELRCDPISGHTALYWYRQSLGQGLEFLIYFQGNSAPDKSGLPSDRFSAERTGGSVSTLTIQRTQQEDSAVYLCASSRRYVGDTQYFGPGTRLTVL.